Presented here are 21 T cell receptor beta chains from one specimen sequenced in a study of human T cells and chemical hapten exposure. Described time point: pre-sensitization, week 0. Indicated treatment: therapeutic diphenylcyclopropenone sensitization with weekly scalp DPC. The authors extracted total RNA from unfractionated whole blood. TCRdb analysed the RACE reads with MiXCR anew, one entry per CDR3 protein. In the table there are approximately 52,000 distinct CDR3 sequences, 9.6% of which are singletons. Sequencing was performed on whole blood, taken in connection with sensitization to the hapten diphenylcyclopropenone (DPC). Receptor source: a woman aged 25 to 39 with alopecia areata. Some clones in this sample may be carry-over from other donors' samples.

This clonotype has only a few counts. The chain combines TRBV28 with TRBJ1-4, with a weak D call TRBD1 (5 bases). Per the germline V gene, CDR1 is MDHEN and CDR2 is SYDVKM. V lost 2 bases, J lost 7 bases, and 23 bases lay in between. CDR3 length: 18 residues. Written as DNA, the CDR3 is TGTGCCAGCAGTTTAGCCCACCTGATCAGGGCTCGGGCTGAAAAACTGTTTTTT. It codes for CASSLAHLIRARAEKLFF.

V is TRBV5-6 and J is TRBJ1-1; no clear D gene. The germline gives CDR1 SGHDT, CDR2 YYEEEE. CDR3 length: 13 residues. V was shortened by 1 base and J by 8 bases, with 12 bases between the two germline ends. The CDR3 spells CASSLSDPLEAFF. CDR3 DNA sequence: TGTGCCAGCAGCTTGTCTGACCCTCTCGAAGCTTTCTTT.

This clonotype was picked up many times. J is TRBJ1-1 and V is TRBV29-1; D ambiguous. Looked up from germline, CDR1 is SQVTM and CDR2 is ANQGSEA. The CDR3 is 12 amino acids. The V end was cut by 4 bases, the J end by 1 base, with 7 bases between. CDR3 bases: TGCAGCGTTGTCAGGACGAACACTGAAGCTTTCTTT. This encodes CSVVRTNTEAFF. The full variable domain, its missing parts supplied by reference TRBV29-1 and TRBJ1-1, is SAVISQKPSRDICQRGTSLTIQCQVDSQVTMMFWYRQQPGQSLTLIATANQGSEATYESGFVIDKFPISRPNLTFSTLTVSNMSPEDSSIYLCSVVRTNTEAFFGQGTRLTVV.

This clonotype has a count of ten or more. The V call is TRBV2, the J call TRBJ1-5; D not resolved. The CDR3 runs 14 residues. Germline CDR1 SNHLY, CDR2 FYNNEI. V lost 5 bases to trimming and J lost 3 bases, with 11 bases between them. DNA of the CDR3: TGTGCCAGCAGTCGAGGTGAGGTCAATCAGCCCCAGCATTTT. This codes for CASSRGEVNQPQHF. Drawing the rest from reference TRBV2 and TRBJ1-5, the complete variable domain is EPEVTQTPSHQVTQMGQEVILRCVPISNHLYFYWYRQILGQKVEFLVSFYNNEISEKSEIFDDQFSVERPDGSNFTLKIRSTKLEDSAMYFCASSRGEVNQPQHFGDGTRLSIL.

There are a few counts of this clonotype. The chain joins TRBV9 to TRBJ2-3; 13 bases are shared with TRBD2. Germline CDR1 and CDR2: SGDLS and YYNGEE. After removal of 4 bases from V and 4 bases from J, the junction contained 12 bases not matched to a gene. CDR3 size: 18 residues. CDR3 region: CASSPTILAGGPADTQYF. The CDR3, as DNA: TGTGCCAGCAGCCCGACGATACTAGCGGGGGGGCCGGCAGATACGCAGTATTTT.

This clonotype was found many times. The genes are TRBV5-4 and TRBJ2-3; D is undetermined. The CDR3 spans 15 residues. V gave up 0 bases and J gave up 0 bases, with 8 bases separating them. CDR1 SGHNT and CDR2 YYREEE come from the germline V gene (reference sequence). CDR3 sequence (DNA): TGTGCCAGCAGCTTGGGCAGGACGAGCACAGATACGCAGTATTTT. Translating gives CASSLGRTSTDTQYF.

The chain recombines TRBV3-1 with TRBJ2-7; 11 positions agree with TRBD2. Germline V CDR1 and CDR2: LGHDT, YNNKEL (reference sequence). The CDR3 totals 15 residues. V dropped 2 bases and J dropped 2; count of bases not matched to a gene: 2. In DNA, the CDR3 is TGTGCCAGCAGCCAACAACTAGCGGGGGCCTACGAGCAGTACTTC. Protein sequence: CASSQQLAGAYEQYF.

This clonotype has more than one count but fewer than ten. The CDR3 reads CATSDASRGGHTDTQYF. CDR3 coding DNA: TGTGCCACCAGTGATGCTTCGCGGGGGGGGCACACAGATACGCAGTATTTT. The chain employs TRBV24-1 and TRBJ2-3, with 9 bases aligning to TRBD2. Trimming took 3 bases from V and 2 from J; bases not matched to a gene: 8. The germline gives CDR1 KGHDR, CDR2 SFDVKD. CDR3 size: 17 residues.

At least ten counts were recorded for this clonotype. The CDR3 bases are TGTGCCAGCAGCACAGGACAGGGGGCACTTCCAACCGGGGAGCTGTTTTTT. Translating it yields CASSTGQGALPTGELFF. This chain joins TRBV12-3 or TRBV12-4 and TRBJ2-2; TRBD1 matches at 11 bases. This CDR3 region has 17 residues. The junction had 11 bases not matched to a gene; V was cut back by 6 bases and J by 5 bases.

This clonotype was observed at least ten times. The chain recombines TRBV20-1 with TRBJ1-5; D is uncertain. The CDR3 is 13 amino acids. V lost 0 bases and J 5 bases, leaving 8 bases between the germline ends. From germline, CDR1 is DFQATT and CDR2 SNEGSKA (reference sequence). In DNA, the CDR3 is TGCAGTGCTAGAGATTTGAGTGATCAGCCCCAGCATTTT. Protein product: CSARDLSDQPQHF.

The table lists this clonotype with a few counts. This chain connects TRBV5-1 to TRBJ1-1; D not resolved. The CDR3 has 14 residues. Between the trimmed V and J ends, which lost 4 bases and 4 bases, there was a span of 14 bases. Germline V gene sequence: CDR1 SGHRS, CDR2 YFSETQ. The DNA for the CDR3 is TGCGCCAGCAGCCGGCAGCCGGAGGGCACTGAAGCTTTCTTT. Its translation is CASSRQPEGTEAFF.

This clonotype was counted a few times. The J gene is TRBJ1-2, the V gene TRBV5-6; TRBD1 agrees at 8 bases. V was pared by 6 bases and J by 3 bases, with 13 bases of the junction left unmatched. The CDR3 is 16 amino acids. The V gene's germline CDR1 is SGHDT and CDR2 YYEEEE. CDR3 amino acids: CASKILDRVGDYGYTF. The CDR3 DNA is TGTGCCAGCAAGATATTGGACAGGGTGGGTGACTATGGCTACACCTTC.

The chain carries TRBV6-5 and TRBJ2-7; no reliable D call. V lost 4 bases to trimming and J lost 3 bases, with 13 bases between them. Germline CDR1 reads MNHEY; CDR2 reads SVGAGI. The CDR3 runs 14 residues. The CDR3 spells CASSSREWDYEQYF. In DNA form, the CDR3 reads TGTGCCAGCAGTTCTAGAGAGTGGGACTACGAGCAGTACTTC.

This clonotype showed up just a few times. This chain uses TRBV20-1 with TRBJ2-3; 15 positions agree with TRBD2. Trimming removed 0 bases from V and 3 bases from J; junction bases left unmatched: 4. Germline CDR1 reads DFQATT; CDR2 reads SNEGSKA (reference sequence). The CDR3 length is 17 residues. DNA for the CDR3: TGCAGTGCTAGAGATCGGACTAGCGGGGGGGCGACAGATACGCAGTATTTT. Translated: CSARDRTSGGATDTQYF.

This clonotype was counted between two and nine times. The chain is built from TRBV7-3 and TRBJ1-1, with a weak D call TRBD1 (6 bases). Germline V gene lookup returns CDR1 SGHTA and CDR2 FQGTGA. V lost 4 bases and J lost 4, with 10 bases in between. The CDR3 runs to 13 residues. CDR3 sequence reads: CASSSGTTTEAFF. The CDR3 coding sequence is TGTGCCAGCAGCTCAGGGACAACCACTGAAGCTTTCTTT.

The chain joins TRBV29-1 to TRBJ2-7; TRBD1 or TRBD2 may be the D gene (5 bases each). V was pared by 6 bases and J by 6 bases, with 21 bases between. This CDR3 spans 14 amino acids. Germline loops: CDR1 SQVTM, CDR2 ANQGSEA. The CDR3 DNA reads TGCAGCGTAGGCTGGGGGATACCGAATCCCGAGCAGTACTTC. Protein product: CSVGWGIPNPEQYF.

The CDR3 is CASSPPGQGSYEQYF. CDR3 bases: TGTGCCAGCAGCCCCCCCGGACAGGGTTCCTACGAGCAGTACTTC. The V gene is TRBV28, the J gene TRBJ2-7, with 8 bases that match TRBD1. The germline V gene has CDR1 MDHEN and CDR2 SYDVKM. There are 15 residues in the CDR3. Trimming took 6 bases from V and 1 from J; bases not matched to a gene: 8.

This clonotype was detected only a few times. This sequence joins TRBV5-1 and TRBJ2-2; D remains ambiguous. The V end was cut by 5 bases, the J end by 3 bases, with 8 bases between. The germline CDR1 and CDR2 sequences are SGHRS and YFSETQ. This CDR3 has 13 amino acids. The CDR3 here is CASSVTDTGELFF. The CDR3 nucleotides are TGCGCCAGCAGTGTTACTGACACCGGGGAGCTGTTTTTT.

This clonotype was seen a handful of times. This chain uses TRBV7-2 with TRBJ1-4; unclear D gene. This CDR3 is built from 15 residues. Germline V gene data show CDR1 as SGHTA and CDR2 as FQGNSA. V dropped 1 base and J dropped 1 base, with 7 bases sitting between them. CDR3: CASSLEGGTNEKLFF. The CDR3 nucleotides are TGTGCCAGCAGCTTAGAAGGCGGAACTAATGAAAAACTGTTTTTT.

This clonotype was counted at least ten times. The chain has TRBV20-1 and TRBJ1-6; D perhaps matches TRBD1 (6 bases). Per the germline V gene, CDR1 is DFQATT and CDR2 is SNEGSKA (reference sequence). The CDR3 contains 15 residues. The V and J ends lost 1 base and 7 bases respectively, with 14 bases between them. The CDR3 is CSARGGLGGNSPLHF. CDR3 nucleotides: TGCAGTGCTAGAGGGGGACTCGGGGGCAATTCACCCCTCCACTTT.

This chain links TRBV3-1 with TRBJ2-5; 12 positions match TRBD2. V lost 6 bases, J lost 14 bases, and 10 bases stayed unmatched. Germline assignment: CDR1 LGHDT and CDR2 YNNKEL (reference sequence). This CDR3 has 13 residues. The CDR3 here is CASSGALAGGPYF. Here the CDR3 DNA reads TGTGCCAGCAGTGGGGCGCTAGCGGGGGGGCCTTACTTC.